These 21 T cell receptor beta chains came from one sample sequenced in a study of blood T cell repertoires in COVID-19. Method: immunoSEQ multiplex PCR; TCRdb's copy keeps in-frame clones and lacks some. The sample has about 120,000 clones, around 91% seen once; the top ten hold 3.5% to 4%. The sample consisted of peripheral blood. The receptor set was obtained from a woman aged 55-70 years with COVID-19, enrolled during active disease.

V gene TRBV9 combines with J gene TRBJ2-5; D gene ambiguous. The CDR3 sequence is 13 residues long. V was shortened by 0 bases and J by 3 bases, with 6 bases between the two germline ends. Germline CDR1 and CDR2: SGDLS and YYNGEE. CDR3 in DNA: TGTGCCAGCAGCGTAGGGCCCGAAGAGACCCAGTACTTC. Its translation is CASSVGPEETQYF.

The CDR3 loop reads CAIAPDPGQGASPEAFF. The CDR3 DNA reads as TGTGCCATCGCACCGGACCCGGGACAGGGGGCTAGCCCTGAAGCTTTCTTT. This chain links TRBV7-9 with TRBJ1-1; 12 positions match TRBD1. The germline gives CDR1 SEHNR, CDR2 FQNEAQ (reference sequence). V lost 10 bases to trimming and J lost 6 bases; unmatched junction nucleotides: 18. The CDR3 sequence is 17 residues long.

The CDR3 bases are TGTGCCAGCAGAGCCACAGGGGGCTGGTACGAGCAGTACTTC. This translates into CASRATGGWYEQYF. The chain employs TRBV6-5 and TRBJ2-7, with 9 bases lining up with TRBD1. The CDR3 has 14 residues. The V gene end was trimmed by 6 bases and the J gene end by 4 bases; junction bases not matched to a gene: 7. Germline CDR1 is MNHEY and CDR2 is SVGAGI.

CDR3 nucleotide sequence: TGTGCCAGCAGCAATGGCCGGGACAGGGAAGGCTACACCTTC. Translating it yields CASSNGRDREGYTF. The chain links TRBV6-2 or TRBV6-3 to TRBJ1-2; TRBD1 matches at 9 bases. This CDR3 comprises 14 residues. Unmatched junction bases numbered 10, after V lost 6 bases and J lost 8 bases. Germline lookup yields CDR1 MNHEY and CDR2 SVGEGT.

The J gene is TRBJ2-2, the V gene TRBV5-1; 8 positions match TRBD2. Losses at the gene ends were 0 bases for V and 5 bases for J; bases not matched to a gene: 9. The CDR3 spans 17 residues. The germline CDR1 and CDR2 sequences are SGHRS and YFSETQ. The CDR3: CASSLDLAGTGTGELFF. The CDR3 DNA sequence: TGCGCCAGCAGCTTGGACTTAGCGGGGACTGGAACCGGGGAGCTGTTTTTT.

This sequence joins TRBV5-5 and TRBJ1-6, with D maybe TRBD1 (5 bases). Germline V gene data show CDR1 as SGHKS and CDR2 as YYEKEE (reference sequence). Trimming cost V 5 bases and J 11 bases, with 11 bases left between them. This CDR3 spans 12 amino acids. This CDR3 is CASSWDFPPLHF. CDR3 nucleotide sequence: TGTGCCAGCAGTTGGGACTTCCCACCCCTCCACTTT.

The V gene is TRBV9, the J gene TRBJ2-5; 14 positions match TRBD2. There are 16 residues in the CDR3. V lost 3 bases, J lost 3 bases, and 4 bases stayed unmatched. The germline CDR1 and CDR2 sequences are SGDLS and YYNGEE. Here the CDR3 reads CASSGRTSGGKETQYF. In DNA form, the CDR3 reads TGTGCCAGCAGCGGTCGGACTAGCGGGGGGAAAGAGACCCAGTACTTC.

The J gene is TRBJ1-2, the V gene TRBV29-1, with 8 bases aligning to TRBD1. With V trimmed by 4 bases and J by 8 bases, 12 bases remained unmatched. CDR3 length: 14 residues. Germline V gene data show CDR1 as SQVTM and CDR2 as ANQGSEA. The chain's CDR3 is CSVGRTGKSEGYTF. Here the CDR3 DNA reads TGCAGCGTTGGCCGGACAGGGAAGAGTGAAGGCTACACCTTC. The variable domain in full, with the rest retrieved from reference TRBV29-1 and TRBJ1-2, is SAVISQKPSRDICQRGTSLTIQCQVDSQVTMMFWYRQQPGQSLTLIATANQGSEATYESGFVIDKFPISRPNLTFSTLTVSNMSPEDSSIYLCSVGRTGKSEGYTFGSGTRLTVV.

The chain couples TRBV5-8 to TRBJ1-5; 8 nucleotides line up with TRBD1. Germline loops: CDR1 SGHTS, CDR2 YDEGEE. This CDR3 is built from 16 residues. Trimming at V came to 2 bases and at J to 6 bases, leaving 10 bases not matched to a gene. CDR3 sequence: CASSLLYQGAAQPQHF. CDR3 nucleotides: TGTGCCAGCAGCTTATTGTATCAGGGGGCGGCTCAGCCCCAGCATTTT.

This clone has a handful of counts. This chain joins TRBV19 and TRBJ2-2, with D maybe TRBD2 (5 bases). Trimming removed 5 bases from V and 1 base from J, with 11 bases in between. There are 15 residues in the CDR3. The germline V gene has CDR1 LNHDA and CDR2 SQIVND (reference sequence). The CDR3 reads CASSLLTMNTGELFF. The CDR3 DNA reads TGTGCCAGTAGTCTATTGACTATGAACACCGGGGAGCTGTTTTTT.

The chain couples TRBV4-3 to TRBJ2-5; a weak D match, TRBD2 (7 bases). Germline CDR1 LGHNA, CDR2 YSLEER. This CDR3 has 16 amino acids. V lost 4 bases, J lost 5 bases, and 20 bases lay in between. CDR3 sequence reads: CASSRSDGGAGETQYF. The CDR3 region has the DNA TGCGCCAGCAGCCGCTCGGATGGGGGGGCGGGGGAGACCCAGTACTTC.

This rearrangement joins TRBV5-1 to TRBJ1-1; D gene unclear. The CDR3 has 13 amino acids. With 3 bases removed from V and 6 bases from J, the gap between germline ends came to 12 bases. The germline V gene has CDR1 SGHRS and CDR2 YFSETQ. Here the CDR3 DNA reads TGCGCCAGCAGCTCCCTGAGGGCGGCTGAAGCTTTCTTT. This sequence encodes CASSSLRAAEAFF.

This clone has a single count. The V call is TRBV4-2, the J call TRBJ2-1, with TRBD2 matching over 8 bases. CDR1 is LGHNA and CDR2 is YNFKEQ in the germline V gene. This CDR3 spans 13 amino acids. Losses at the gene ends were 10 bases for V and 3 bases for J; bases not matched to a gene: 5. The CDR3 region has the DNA TGTGCCACCTCGGGGGGGAGCTACAATGAGCAGTTCTTC. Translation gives CATSGGSYNEQFF.

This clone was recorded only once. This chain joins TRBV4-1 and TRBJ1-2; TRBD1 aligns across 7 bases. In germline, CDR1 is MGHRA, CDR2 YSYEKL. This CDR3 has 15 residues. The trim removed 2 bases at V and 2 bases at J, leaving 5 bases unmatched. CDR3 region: CASSQLRGRNYGYTF. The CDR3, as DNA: TGCGCCAGCAGCCAACTGAGGGGGCGAAACTATGGCTACACCTTC.

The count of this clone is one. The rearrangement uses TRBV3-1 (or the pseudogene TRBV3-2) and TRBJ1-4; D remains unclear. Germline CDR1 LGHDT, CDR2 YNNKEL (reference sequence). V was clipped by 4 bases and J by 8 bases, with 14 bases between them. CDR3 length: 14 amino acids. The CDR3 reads CASSPRGLEEKLFF. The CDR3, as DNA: TGTGCCAGCAGCCCCCGGGGTCTCGAAGAAAAACTGTTTTTT.

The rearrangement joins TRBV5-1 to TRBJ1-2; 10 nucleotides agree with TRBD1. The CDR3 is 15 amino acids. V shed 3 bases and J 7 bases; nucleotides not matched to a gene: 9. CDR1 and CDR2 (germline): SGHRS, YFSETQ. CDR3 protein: CASSSGTGESIGYTF. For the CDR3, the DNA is TGCGCCAGCAGCTCAGGGACAGGGGAGAGTATTGGCTACACCTTC.

CDR3 loop: CASSMDRVNEKLFF. The CDR3 DNA sequence: TGTGCCAGTAGTATGGACAGGGTTAATGAAAAACTGTTTTTT. This rearrangement joins TRBV19 to TRBJ1-4, with 8 positions matching TRBD1. The V gene's germline CDR1 is LNHDA and CDR2 SQIVND (reference sequence). This CDR3 contains 14 residues. V shed 3 bases and J 4 bases; nucleotides not matched to a gene: 1. Full variable domain (outside the CDR3, taken from reference TRBV19 and TRBJ1-4): DGGITQSPKYLFRKEGQNVTLSCEQNLNHDAMYWYRQDPGQGLRLIYYSQIVNDFQKGDIAEGYSVSREKKESFPLTVTSAQKNPTAFYLCASSMDRVNEKLFFGSGTQLSVL.

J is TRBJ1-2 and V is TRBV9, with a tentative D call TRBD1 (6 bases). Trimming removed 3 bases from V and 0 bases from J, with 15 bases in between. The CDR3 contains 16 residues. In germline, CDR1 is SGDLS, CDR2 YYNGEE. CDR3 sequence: CASSASRDTTNYGYTF. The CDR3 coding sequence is TGTGCCAGCAGCGCCTCTCGGGACACAACTAACTATGGCTACACCTTC.

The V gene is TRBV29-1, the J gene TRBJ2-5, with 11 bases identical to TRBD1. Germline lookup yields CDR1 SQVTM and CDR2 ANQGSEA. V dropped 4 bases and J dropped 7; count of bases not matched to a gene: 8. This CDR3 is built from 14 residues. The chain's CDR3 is CSVAGQGGARTQYF. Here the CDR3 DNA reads TGCAGCGTTGCGGGACAGGGGGGCGCGAGGACCCAGTACTTC.

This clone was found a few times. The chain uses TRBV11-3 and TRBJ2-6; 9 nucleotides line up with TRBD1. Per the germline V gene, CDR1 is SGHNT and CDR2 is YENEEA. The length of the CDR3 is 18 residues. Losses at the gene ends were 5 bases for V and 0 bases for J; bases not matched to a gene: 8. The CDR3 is CASSLGQGTYSGANVLTF. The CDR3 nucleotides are TGTGCCAGCAGCCTAGGACAGGGGACCTACTCTGGGGCCAACGTCCTGACTTTC. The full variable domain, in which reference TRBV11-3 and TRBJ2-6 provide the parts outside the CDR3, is EAGVVQSPRYKIIEKKQPVAFWCNPISGHNTLYWYLQNLGQGPELLIRYENEEAVDDSQLPKDRFSAERLKGVDSTLKIQPAELGDSAVYLCASSLGQGTYSGANVLTFGAGSRLTVL.

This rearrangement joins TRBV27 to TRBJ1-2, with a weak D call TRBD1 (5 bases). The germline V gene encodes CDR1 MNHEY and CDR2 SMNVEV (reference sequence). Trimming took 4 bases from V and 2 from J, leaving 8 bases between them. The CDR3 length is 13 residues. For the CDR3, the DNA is TGTGCCAGCAGTTACGCAGGGAACTATGGCTACACCTTC. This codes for CASSYAGNYGYTF.